Below, one T cell receptor (beta chain) is given with its context. The antigen is not known. The length of the CDR3 is 13 residues. Trimming stripped 5 bases from V and 3 bases from J, with 11 bases between. The germline V gene has CDR1 SGHRS and CDR2 YFSETQ. Healthy Finnish infants undergoing corrective surgery for congenital heart defects were the donors. An approximately 0.45-1 mL peripheral blood aliquot was taken intraoperatively from four of eight donors. The table came from immunoSEQ multiplex PCR; TCRdb's copy has only in-frame clones and leaves some out. The profile shows 40,000 to 45,000 clones, 94% of them singletons. These data come from a study of human thymus T cells. Study results and caveats: Gene usage for V and J segments appeared biased in thymic and blood repertoires.

Specimen: blood. This clonotype was obtained from a boy in the first two years of life with a congenital heart defect but otherwise immunologically healthy. The chain couples TRBV5-1 to TRBJ1-1, with unresolved D. This CDR3 is CASSSLIDTEAFF. CDR3 nucleotides: TGCGCCAGCAGTTCACTCATTGACACTGAAGCTTTCTTT.